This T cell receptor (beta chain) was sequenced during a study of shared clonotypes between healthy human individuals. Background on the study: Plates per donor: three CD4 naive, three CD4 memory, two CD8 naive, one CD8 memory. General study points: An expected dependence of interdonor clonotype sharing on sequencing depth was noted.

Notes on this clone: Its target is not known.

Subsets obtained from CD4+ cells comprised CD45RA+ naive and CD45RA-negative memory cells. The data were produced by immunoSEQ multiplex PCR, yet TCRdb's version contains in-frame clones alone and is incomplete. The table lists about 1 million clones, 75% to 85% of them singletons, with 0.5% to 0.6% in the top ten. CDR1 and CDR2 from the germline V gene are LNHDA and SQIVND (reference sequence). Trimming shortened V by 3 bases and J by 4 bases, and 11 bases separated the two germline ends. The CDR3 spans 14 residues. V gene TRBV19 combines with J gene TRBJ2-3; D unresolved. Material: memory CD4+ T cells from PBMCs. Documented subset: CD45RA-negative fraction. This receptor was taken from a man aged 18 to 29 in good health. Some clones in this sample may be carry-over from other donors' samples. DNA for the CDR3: TGTGCCAGTAGTATGAAACCGTGGGCAGATACGCAGTATTTT. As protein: CASSMKPWADTQYF.